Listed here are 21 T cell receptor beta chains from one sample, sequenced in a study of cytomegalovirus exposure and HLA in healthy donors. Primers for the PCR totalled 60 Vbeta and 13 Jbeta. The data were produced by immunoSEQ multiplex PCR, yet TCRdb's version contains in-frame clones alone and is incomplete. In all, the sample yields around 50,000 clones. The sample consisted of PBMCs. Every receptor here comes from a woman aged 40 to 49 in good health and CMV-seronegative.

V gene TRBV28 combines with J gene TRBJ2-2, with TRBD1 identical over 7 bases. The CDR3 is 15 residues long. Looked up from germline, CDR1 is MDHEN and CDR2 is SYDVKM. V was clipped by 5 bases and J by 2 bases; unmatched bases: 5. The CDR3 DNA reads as TGTGCCAGCAGTAGAGGGGGCCAAAACACCGGGGAGCTGTTTTTT. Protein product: CASSRGGQNTGELFF.

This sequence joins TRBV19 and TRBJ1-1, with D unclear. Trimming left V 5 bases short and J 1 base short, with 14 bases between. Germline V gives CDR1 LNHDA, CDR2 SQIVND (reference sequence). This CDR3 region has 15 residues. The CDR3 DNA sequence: TGTGCCAGTAGTCACGGTGGGCACAGGAACACTGAAGCTTTCTTT. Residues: CASSHGGHRNTEAFF.

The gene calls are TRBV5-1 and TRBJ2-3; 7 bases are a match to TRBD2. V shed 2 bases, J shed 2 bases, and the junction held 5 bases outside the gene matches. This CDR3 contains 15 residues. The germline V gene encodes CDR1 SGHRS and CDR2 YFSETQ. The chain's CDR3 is CASSFGGEVTDTQYF. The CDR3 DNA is TGCGCCAGCAGCTTTGGGGGGGAAGTCACAGATACGCAGTATTTT.

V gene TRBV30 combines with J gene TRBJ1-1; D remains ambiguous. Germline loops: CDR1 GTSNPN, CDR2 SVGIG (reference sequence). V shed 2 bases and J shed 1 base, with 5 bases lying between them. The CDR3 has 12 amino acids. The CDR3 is CAWSRANTEAFF. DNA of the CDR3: TGTGCCTGGAGTCGAGCGAACACTGAAGCTTTCTTT.

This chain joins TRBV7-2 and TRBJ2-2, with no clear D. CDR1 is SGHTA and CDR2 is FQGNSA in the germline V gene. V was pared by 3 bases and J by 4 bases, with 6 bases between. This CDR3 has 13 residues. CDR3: CASSFPSTGELFF. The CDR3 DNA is TGTGCCAGCAGCTTCCCGAGCACCGGGGAGCTGTTTTTT.

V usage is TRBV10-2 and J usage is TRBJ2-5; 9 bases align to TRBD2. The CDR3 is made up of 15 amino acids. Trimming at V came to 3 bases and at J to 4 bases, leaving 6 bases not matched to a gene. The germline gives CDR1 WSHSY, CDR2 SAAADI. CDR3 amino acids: CASSDGGGAAETQYF. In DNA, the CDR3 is TGCGCCAGCAGTGATGGCGGGGGGGCCGCAGAGACCCAGTACTTC.

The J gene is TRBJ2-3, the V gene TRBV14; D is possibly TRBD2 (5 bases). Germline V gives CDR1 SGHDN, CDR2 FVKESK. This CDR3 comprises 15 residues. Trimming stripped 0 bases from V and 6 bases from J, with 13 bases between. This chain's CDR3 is CASSQDRGPMDTQYF. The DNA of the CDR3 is TGTGCCAGCAGCCAAGATAGAGGGCCGATGGATACGCAGTATTTT.

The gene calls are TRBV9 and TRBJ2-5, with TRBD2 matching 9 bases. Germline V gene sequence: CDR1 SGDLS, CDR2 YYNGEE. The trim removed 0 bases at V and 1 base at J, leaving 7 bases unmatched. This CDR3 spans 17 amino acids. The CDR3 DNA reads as TGTGCCAGCAGCGTAGGTCTCGGCGGGGGGGGCCAAGAGACCCAGTACTTC. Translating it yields CASSVGLGGGGQETQYF. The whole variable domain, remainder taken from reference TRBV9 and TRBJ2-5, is DSGVTQTPKHLITATGQRVTLRCSPRSGDLSVYWYQQSLDQGLQFLIQYYNGEERAKGNILERFSAQQFPDLHSELNLSSLELGDSALYFCASSVGLGGGGQETQYFGPGTRLLVL.

The CDR3 bases are TGTGCCAGCAGTTCGGCAGGGAGGGTTGGCTACACCTTC. Protein product: CASSSAGRVGYTF. The J gene is TRBJ1-2, the V gene TRBV28; D is perhaps TRBD1 (5 bases). Germline V gives CDR1 MDHEN, CDR2 SYDVKM. V lost 4 bases and J lost 7, with 13 bases in between. The CDR3 runs to 13 residues.

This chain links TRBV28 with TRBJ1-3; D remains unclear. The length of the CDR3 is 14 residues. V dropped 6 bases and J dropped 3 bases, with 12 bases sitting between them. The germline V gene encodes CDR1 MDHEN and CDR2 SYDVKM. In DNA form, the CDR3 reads TGTGCCAGCAGCTCACCGGGGAATGGAAACACCATATATTTT. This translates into CASSSPGNGNTIYF.

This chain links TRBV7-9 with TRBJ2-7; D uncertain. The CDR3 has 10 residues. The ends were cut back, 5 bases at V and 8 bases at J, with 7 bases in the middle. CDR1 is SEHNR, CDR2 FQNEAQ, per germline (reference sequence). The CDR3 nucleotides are TGTGCCAGCAGCGGGCGACAGCAGTACTTC. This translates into CASSGRQQYF.

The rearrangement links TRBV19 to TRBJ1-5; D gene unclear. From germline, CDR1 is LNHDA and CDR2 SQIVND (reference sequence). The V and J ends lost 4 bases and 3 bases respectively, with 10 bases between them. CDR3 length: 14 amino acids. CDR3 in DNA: TGTGCCAGTAGTACCCGGACTGTCAATCAGCCCCAGCATTTT. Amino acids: CASSTRTVNQPQHF. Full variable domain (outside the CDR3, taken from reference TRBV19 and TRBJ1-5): DGGITQSPKYLFRKEGQNVTLSCEQNLNHDAMYWYRQDPGQGLRLIYYSQIVNDFQKGDIAEGYSVSREKKESFPLTVTSAQKNPTAFYLCASSTRTVNQPQHFGDGTRLSIL.

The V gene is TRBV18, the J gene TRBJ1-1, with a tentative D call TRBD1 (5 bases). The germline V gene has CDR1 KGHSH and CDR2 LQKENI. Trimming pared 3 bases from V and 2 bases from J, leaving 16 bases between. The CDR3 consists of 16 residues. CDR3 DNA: TGTGCCAGCTCACCCCGGGAGGGGCCGGTCAACACTGAAGCTTTCTTT. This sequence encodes CASSPREGPVNTEAFF.

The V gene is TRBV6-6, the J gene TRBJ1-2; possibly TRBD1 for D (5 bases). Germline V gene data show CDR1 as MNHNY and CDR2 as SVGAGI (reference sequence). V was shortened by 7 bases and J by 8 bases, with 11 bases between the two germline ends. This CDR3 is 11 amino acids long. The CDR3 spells CASIGGDGYTF. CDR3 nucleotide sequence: TGTGCCAGCATCGGGGGGGACGGCTACACCTTC.

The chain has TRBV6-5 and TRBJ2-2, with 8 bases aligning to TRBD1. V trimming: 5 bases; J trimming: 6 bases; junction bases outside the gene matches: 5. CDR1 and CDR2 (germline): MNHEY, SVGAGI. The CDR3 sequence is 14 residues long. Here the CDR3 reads CASSQQGEAGELFF. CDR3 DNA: TGTGCCAGCAGTCAACAGGGGGAGGCCGGGGAGCTGTTTTTT.

CDR3 nucleotide sequence: TGTGCCAGCAGTGAACAGCGCCAGAGTACCGAAGCTTTCTTT. Protein: CASSEQRQSTEAFF. J is TRBJ1-1 and V is TRBV2; unclear D gene. The CDR3 is made up of 14 amino acids. V lost 2 bases, J lost 8 bases, and 15 bases lay in between. The V gene's germline CDR1 is SNHLY and CDR2 FYNNEI.

For the CDR3, the DNA is TGCGCCAGCAGCTCCGAGGTAGGATCCTACGAGCAGTACTTC. Amino acids: CASSSEVGSYEQYF. The chain carries TRBV5-1 and TRBJ2-7; D gene unclear. This CDR3 region has 14 residues. The ends were cut back, 3 bases at V and 1 base at J, with 11 bases in the middle. CDR1 and CDR2 (germline): SGHRS, YFSETQ. Drawing the rest from reference TRBV5-1 and TRBJ2-7, the complete variable domain is KAGVTQTPRYLIKTRGQQVTLSCSPISGHRSVSWYQQTPGQGLQFLFEYFSETQRNKGNFPGRFSGRQFSNSRSEMNVSTLELGDSALYLCASSSEVGSYEQYFGPGTRLTVT.

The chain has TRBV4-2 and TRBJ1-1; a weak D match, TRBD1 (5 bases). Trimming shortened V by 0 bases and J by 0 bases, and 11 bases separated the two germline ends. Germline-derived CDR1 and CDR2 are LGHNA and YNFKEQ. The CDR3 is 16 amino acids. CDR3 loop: CASSQEGWGVNTEAFF. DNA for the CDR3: TGTGCCAGCAGCCAAGAGGGTTGGGGGGTGAACACTGAAGCTTTCTTT.

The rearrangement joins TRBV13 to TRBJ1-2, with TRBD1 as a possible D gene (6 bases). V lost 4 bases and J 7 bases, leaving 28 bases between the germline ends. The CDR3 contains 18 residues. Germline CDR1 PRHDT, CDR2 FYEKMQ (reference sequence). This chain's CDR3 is CASSWGGSKDRPRGGYTF. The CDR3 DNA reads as TGTGCCAGCAGCTGGGGGGGATCTAAAGACAGGCCTAGAGGTGGCTACACCTTC.

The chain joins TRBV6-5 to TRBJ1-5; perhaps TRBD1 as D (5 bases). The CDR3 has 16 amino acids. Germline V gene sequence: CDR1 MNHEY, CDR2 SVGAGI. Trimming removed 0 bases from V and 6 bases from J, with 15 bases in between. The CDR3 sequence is CASSYSIPSGGQPQHF. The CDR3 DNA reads TGTGCCAGCAGTTACTCGATTCCGAGCGGGGGTCAGCCCCAGCATTTT.

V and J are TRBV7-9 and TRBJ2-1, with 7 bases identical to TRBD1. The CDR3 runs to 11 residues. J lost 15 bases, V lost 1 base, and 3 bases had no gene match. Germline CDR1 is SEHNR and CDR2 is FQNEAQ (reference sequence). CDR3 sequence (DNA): TGTGCCAGCAGCTTAGGACAGGGAAGGTTCTTC. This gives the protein CASSLGQGRFF.